This entry lists 3 T cell receptor beta chains sequenced from one sample in a study of blood T cell repertoires in COVID-19. Generated by immunoSEQ multiplex PCR, the TCRdb table keeps only in-frame clones and is missing some. The sample holds around 300,000 clones; over 80% are singletons and the top ten take under 6%. The sequencing input was PBMCs or T cells enriched from blood (not recorded which). The receptors here all came from a man aged 25-45 years who had recovered from COVID-19.

The V call is TRBV3-1 (or the pseudogene TRBV3-2), the J call TRBJ2-4; a weak D match, TRBD2 (5 bases). Trimming pared 4 bases from V and 1 base from J, leaving 11 bases between. Germline V lookup: CDR1 LGHDT, CDR2 YNNKEL (reference sequence). The CDR3 contains 15 residues. The CDR3 region has the DNA TGTGCCAGCAGCCCCCTGAGGGTGGCCAAAAACATTCAGTACTTC. Translating it yields CASSPLRVAKNIQYF.

The V call is TRBV15, the J call TRBJ2-3; a weak D match, TRBD1 (5 bases). This CDR3 has 15 residues. Per germline, CDR1 LNHNV and CDR2 YYDKDF (reference sequence). The V gene lost 1 base and the J gene lost 2 bases, with 10 bases spanning the gap. Here the CDR3 reads CATSRGQGITDTQYF. The CDR3 DNA reads TGTGCCACCAGCAGAGGGCAGGGAATCACAGATACGCAGTATTTT.

The rearrangement uses TRBV6-5 and TRBJ2-3; TRBD2 matches 8 bases. The ends lost 6 bases at V and 3 bases at J; junction bases unmatched: 2. Per the germline V gene, CDR1 is MNHEY and CDR2 is SVGAGI. The CDR3 length is 13 residues. CDR3 coding DNA: TGTGCCAGCAGAGTAGCGGGGACAGATACGCAGTATTTT. Translation: CASRVAGTDTQYF.